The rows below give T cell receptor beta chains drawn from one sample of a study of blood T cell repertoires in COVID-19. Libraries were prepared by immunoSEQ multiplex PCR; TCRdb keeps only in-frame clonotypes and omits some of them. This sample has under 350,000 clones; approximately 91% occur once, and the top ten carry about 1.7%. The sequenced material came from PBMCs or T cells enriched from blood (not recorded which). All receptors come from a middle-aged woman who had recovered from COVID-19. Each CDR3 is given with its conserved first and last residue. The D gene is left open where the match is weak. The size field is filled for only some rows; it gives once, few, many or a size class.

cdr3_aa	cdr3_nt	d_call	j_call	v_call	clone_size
CASSLESSGRSPFF	TGCGCCAGCAGCTTGGAGAGTAGCGGGAGGTCACCGTTCTTC	TRBD2	TRBJ2-1	TRBV5-1	-
CASRSRQARANEKLFF	TGTGCCAGCAGATCGAGACAGGCGAGGGCTAATGAAAAACTGTTTTTT	-	TRBJ1-4	TRBV3-1/TRBV3-2	-
CASSQARDSAYSYGYTF	TGCGCCAGCAGCCAAGCTCGGGACAGTGCTTATTCGTATGGCTACACCTTC	TRBD1	TRBJ1-2	TRBV5-1	-
CASSQSWTGGFWNTEAFF	TGCGCCAGCAGTCAATCTTGGACAGGGGGTTTCTGGAACACTGAAGCTTTCTTT	TRBD1	TRBJ1-1	TRBV23-1	-
CASSQVIWAGLNGYTF	TGTGCCAGCAGCCAAGTAATTTGGGCAGGGCTCAATGGCTACACCTTC	-	TRBJ1-2	TRBV3-1/TRBV3-2	-
CATSRDPPGGGEKLFF	TGTGCCACCAGCAGAGACCCACCGGGGGGCGGTGAAAAACTGTTTTTT	-	TRBJ1-4	TRBV15	once
CAISESQDLYGYTF	TGTGCCATCAGTGAGTCACAGGATTTGTATGGCTACACCTTC	-	TRBJ1-2	TRBV10-3	-
CASSQGQGPSRDTQYF	TGCGCCAGCAGCCAAGGACAGGGCCCCTCTAGGGATACGCAGTATTTT	TRBD1	TRBJ2-3	TRBV4-1	-
CASSGMTRGNEQFF	TGTGCCAGCAGCGGTATGACTAGAGGCAATGAGCAGTTCTTC	-	TRBJ2-1	TRBV9	-
CASSLVAGTAATNEKLFF	TGCGCCAGCAGCCTGGTGGCCGGGACAGCCGCAACTAATGAAAAACTGTTTTTT	TRBD1	TRBJ1-4	TRBV4-1	-
CASSIRGENRYTF	TGTGCCAGTAGTATCCGGGGAGAGAATCGCTACACCTTC	-	TRBJ1-2	TRBV19	-
CASSLAPASASGNEQYF	TGTGCCAGCAGCTTAGCGCCAGCTTCCGCTAGCGGGAACGAGCAGTACTTC	TRBD2	TRBJ2-7	TRBV7-2	-
CASRVARGFGYTF	TGTGCCAGCAGAGTCGCCAGGGGATTCGGCTACACCTTC	-	TRBJ1-2	TRBV6-5	-
CASSTETGFNQPQHF	TGTGCCAGCAGCACCGAGACAGGTTTCAATCAGCCCCAGCATTTT	-	TRBJ1-5	TRBV7-6	-
CASSEWGRAGNTIYF	TGTGCCAGCAGTGAATGGGGGCGAGCTGGAAACACCATATATTTT	-	TRBJ1-3	TRBV2	-
CASSPSSGVLNYGYTF	TGTGCCAGCTCACCCTCGAGCGGGGTACTTAACTATGGCTACACCTTC	-	TRBJ1-2	TRBV18	-
CASSWGGASGAQETQYF	TGTGCCAGCAGCTGGGGGGGGGCTAGCGGGGCACAAGAGACCCAGTACTTC	TRBD2	TRBJ2-5	TRBV5-4	-
CAWSFGGGRFGNTIYF	TGTGCCTGGAGTTTCGGAGGGGGCCGGTTTGGAAACACCATATATTTT	TRBD1	TRBJ1-3	TRBV30	-
CAWSRQVTREKLFF	TGTGCCTGGAGTCGACAGGTCACAAGGGAAAAACTGTTTTTT	-	TRBJ1-4	TRBV30	-
CASSSRTSGGANEQFF	TGTGCCAGCAGCTCCCGGACTAGCGGGGGGGCAAATGAGCAGTTCTTC	TRBD2	TRBJ2-1	TRBV11-3	-
CASSVDRVGTEAFF	TGTGCCAGCAGCGTGGACAGGGTAGGGACTGAAGCTTTCTTT	TRBD1	TRBJ1-1	TRBV9	-
CASSSLGTVQETQYF	TGCGCCAGCAGCTCCCTCGGGACAGTCCAAGAGACCCAGTACTTC	TRBD1	TRBJ2-5	TRBV5-1	-
CAIGQGGSNQPQHF	TGTGCCATCGGCCAGGGGGGTAGCAATCAGCCCCAGCATTTT	TRBD1	TRBJ1-5	TRBV10-3	-
CASRRGWTGPLNQPQHF	TGCGCCAGCAGGAGGGGTTGGACAGGTCCCCTAAATCAGCCCCAGCATTTT	TRBD1	TRBJ1-5	TRBV10-1	once
CASSLSRAPDTEAFF	TGTGCCAGCAGTTTATCCAGGGCGCCGGACACTGAAGCTTTCTTT	-	TRBJ1-1	TRBV28	-
CASSPRTGGDTEAFF	TGTGCCAGCAGCCCGCGGACAGGGGGCGACACTGAAGCTTTCTTT	TRBD1	TRBJ1-1	TRBV5-5	-
CASSSGSLETQYF	TGTGCCAGCAGTTCAGGTTCCCTTGAGACCCAGTACTTC	-	TRBJ2-5	TRBV6-5	-
CASSLGQGNAEQFF	TGTGCCAGCAGTTTGGGACAGGGGAATGCTGAGCAGTTCTTC	TRBD1	TRBJ2-1	TRBV27	-
CASSLGGFNEKLFF	TGCGCCAGCAGCTTGGGCGGGTTTAATGAAAAACTGTTTTTT	-	TRBJ1-4	TRBV5-1	-
CSASKGVGETQYF	TGCAGTGCTAGTAAGGGGGTCGGAGAGACCCAGTACTTC	-	TRBJ2-5	TRBV20-1	-
CASSPFAGGYEQYF	TGCGCCAGCAGCCCTTTCGCGGGAGGCTACGAGCAGTACTTC	TRBD2	TRBJ2-7	TRBV5-1	-
CASSLGIGDYEQYF	TGTGCCAGCAGCTTAGGCATAGGGGACTACGAGCAGTACTTC	-	TRBJ2-7	TRBV13	-
CASRGQGTGYGYTF	TGTGCCAGCAGAGGACAGGGAACTGGCTATGGCTACACCTTC	TRBD1	TRBJ1-2	TRBV6-1	-
CASGAQGWTNYGYTF	TGTGCCAGCGGGGCGCAGGGATGGACGAACTATGGCTACACCTTC	-	TRBJ1-2	TRBV6-5	-
CASSQTTSGATRQFF	TGTGCCAGCAGCCAAACTACTAGCGGGGCTACTCGCCAGTTCTTC	TRBD2	TRBJ2-1	TRBV14	-
CASSPGQGAFGYTF	TGTGCCAGCTCACCGGGACAGGGGGCTTTTGGCTACACCTTC	TRBD1	TRBJ1-2	TRBV18	-
CASSQQVNTEAFF	TGCGCCAGCAGCCAACAGGTGAACACTGAAGCTTTCTTT	-	TRBJ1-1	TRBV5-1	-
CASSYVEQNYEQYF	TGTGCCAGCAGTTACGTCGAACAGAATTACGAGCAGTACTTC	-	TRBJ2-7	TRBV6-5	-
CASSDRAGGRGTQYF	TGCGCCAGCAGTGACCGAGCGGGGGGGAGGGGGACCCAGTACTTC	TRBD2	TRBJ2-5	TRBV10-2	-
CAWSQGSSGANVLTF	TGTGCCTGGAGCCAGGGAAGCTCTGGGGCCAACGTCCTGACTTTC	-	TRBJ2-6	TRBV30	-
CAWSPSGYGYTF	TGTGCCTGGAGTCCATCAGGCTATGGCTACACCTTC	-	TRBJ1-2	TRBV30	-
CASSLGTRANTEAFF	TGTGCCAGCAGCTTGGGGACCAGGGCGAACACTGAAGCTTTCTTT	-	TRBJ1-1	TRBV5-4	-
CASSLRQYTEAFF	TGTGCCAGCAGTTTAAGACAGTACACTGAAGCTTTCTTT	-	TRBJ1-1	TRBV28	-
CAWSRAAGAFF	TGTGCCTGGAGTCGGGCCGCGGGAGCTTTCTTT	-	TRBJ1-1	TRBV30	-
CASRLRGTNTGELFF	TGTGCCAGCAGGTTGAGGGGCACGAACACCGGGGAGCTGTTTTTT	-	TRBJ2-2	TRBV5-6	-
CASSLSAGVNEQYF	TGTGCCAGTAGTTTATCAGCGGGAGTTAACGAGCAGTACTTC	TRBD2	TRBJ2-7	TRBV19	-
CASSLSPGNYGYTF	TGTGCCAGCAGCTTATCCCCGGGGAACTATGGCTACACCTTC	-	TRBJ1-2	TRBV7-2	-